This T cell receptor (beta chain) originates from a study of blood T cell repertoires in COVID-19 (TCRdb year 2020). About the investigation overall: The collaborator samples originated in the United States, Italy and Spain and spanned the acute and convalescent phases of COVID-19. The material from the prospective study consisted of cDNA or gDNA derived from T cells, B-cell-depleted T cells, or PBMCs. Subjects who had been exposed to COVID-19, were actively infected with it, or had recovered from it provided the deeply sampled blood TCRbeta repertoires that made up the dataset. The repertoires were released in a freely available public database intended as a resource for research on the immune response to SARS-CoV-2. The samples were drawn from two sources: the first 160 participants of the ongoing ImmuneRACE study, and 1,254 subjects contributed by 6 global collaborators. The sample metadata nearly always contained a de-identified subject ID, COVID-19 status, age in years and sex. HLA class I and class II types, where available, came from metadata supplied by the sample provider rather than from assay-based typing.

Broader findings and caveats from the paper: How much clinical and demographic metadata was included differed by source and by participant, and the metadata was provided uncurated.

In the case of this clone: Its cognate antigen has yet to be identified. No much larger clonotype is one base removed from it; base qualities were not supplied.

The collaborating institutions used their own protocols to collect whole blood in K2EDTA tubes. Collaborator samples were shipped for TCRbeta analysis as frozen whole blood, isolated PBMCs, or DNA extracted from either sample type. The immunoSEQ Assay, a bias-controlled multiplex PCR, was used to amplify TCRbeta CDR3 regions from genomic DNA. Per the authors' processing: Nucleated cell counts per sample were estimated from amplification of reference gene primers within the assay. To quantify the absolute abundance of each unique TCRbeta CDR3 rearrangement, sequence reads were collapsed and filtered. For each sample, productive Simpson clonality was calculated as the square root of Simpson's diversity index over productive rearrangements. TCRdb took this table from immuneACCESS and kept in-frame rearrangements with V and J called. Such tables lack part of the clones; where checked against another copy, unresolved V genes explain under half of the gap, and the rest is unexplained. Clone size and the V and J calls come from that table; the DNA yielded D and trimming. The sample table contains fewer than 85,000 clones; only one count was recorded for about four fifths of them. Of the sample, 20% falls within the top ten clones.

The clonotype was recovered from a woman of 80 years or more with active or convalescent COVID-19. Sequencing used peripheral blood.

Here is the DNA: TGTGCCAGCAGCCAAGTAACAGGGAAAGGCTACACCTTC. This translates into CASSQVTGKGYTF. The sequence links TRBV12-3 or TRBV12-4 to TRBJ1-2, with TRBD1 perhaps the D gene, on 6 matching bases. Reading from cysteine to phenylalanine, the CDR3 counts 13 amino acids. The read is trimmed to its CDR3 DNA, 39 bases read in frame from base 1. V and J lose 6 bases and 8 bases, and a span of 16 bases separates them.